This record looks at one T cell receptor beta chain sequence and its context. The antigen is undetermined. It was with 60 Vbeta and 13 Jbeta primers that the PCR ran. Assay: immunoSEQ multiplex PCR; the TCRdb copy retains only in-frame clones and omits some. The profile shows 140,000 or so clones, approximately 57% of them singletons. This sample was included in a study of cytomegalovirus exposure and HLA in healthy donors. Whole-study findings and limits: HLA alleles showed associations with some 15,000 TCR beta sequences in a later analysis, at a 0.05 false discovery rate.

Germline loops: CDR1 SGHTA, CDR2 FQGNSA. The CDR3 has 15 amino acids. With 5 bases clipped from V and 6 bases from J, the junction kept 9 bases outside the gene matches. The receptor's source is a male donor in good health and CMV-seronegative. This rearrangement joins TRBV7-2 to TRBJ2-1; 8 bases agree with TRBD2. The source material was PBMCs. The CDR3: CASSPSGGPLNEQFF. Written as DNA, the CDR3 is TGTGCCAGCAGCCCGAGCGGGGGACCCCTCAATGAGCAGTTCTTC.